The 6 T cell receptor beta chains below come from one sample, sequenced in a study of human T cells and chemical hapten exposure. Time point here: patch test 1, 2 weeks after DPC sensitization. The treatment: therapeutic diphenylcyclopropenone sensitization with weekly scalp DPC. Each CDR3 protein gets one entry after TCRdb re-called the RACE reads with MiXCR. The table shows approximately 350,000 distinct CDR3 sequences, with around 7% occurring only once. The sample in question was whole blood, obtained in connection with sensitization to the hapten diphenylcyclopropenone (DPC). The receptors derive from a woman between 18 and 29 years old with alopecia areata. Some clones in this sample may be carry-over from other donors' samples.

This chain connects TRBV5-6 to TRBJ1-2; D remains unclear. The V gene lost 0 bases and the J gene lost 3 bases, with 6 bases spanning the gap. This CDR3 contains 13 residues. Per germline, CDR1 SGHDT and CDR2 YYEEEE. The CDR3 region has the DNA TGTGCCAGCAGCTTGGATAGATACTATGGCTACACCTTC. This gives the protein CASSLDRYYGYTF.

This clonotype was counted between two and nine times. The chain employs TRBV3-1 and TRBJ2-3, with TRBD2 matching over 7 bases. V lost 0 bases and J lost 0; bases outside the gene matches: 6. Germline values: CDR1 LGHDT, CDR2 YNNKEL (reference sequence). This CDR3 contains 17 residues. The CDR3 protein is CASSQDVGLGSTDTQYF. In DNA form, the CDR3 reads TGTGCCAGCAGCCAAGATGTAGGACTAGGGAGCACAGATACGCAGTATTTT.

In this sample, this clonotype turned up many times. V is TRBV24-1 and J is TRBJ2-3; D not certain. V shed 0 bases and J shed 2 bases, with 5 bases lying between them. The CDR3 runs to 14 residues. In germline, CDR1 is KGHDR, CDR2 SFDVKD. CDR3 nucleotide sequence: TGTGCCACCAGTGATTTGCAGGACACAGATACGCAGTATTTT. Translating it yields CATSDLQDTDTQYF.

This clonotype was seen at least ten times. The chain combines TRBV7-9 with TRBJ2-1; 7 bases are a match to TRBD1. The CDR3 is made up of 14 amino acids. V gave up 6 bases and J gave up 4 bases; unmatched junction bases: 6. CDR1 is SEHNR and CDR2 is FQNEAQ in the germline V gene (reference sequence). The CDR3 is CASREGALYNEQFF. DNA for the CDR3: TGTGCCAGCAGAGAGGGGGCCCTGTACAATGAGCAGTTCTTC. The variable domain in full, completed from reference TRBV7-9 and TRBJ2-1, reads DTGVSQNPRHKITKRGQNVTFRCDPISEHNRLYWYRQTLGQGPEFLTYFQNEAQLEKSRLLSDRFSAERPKGSFSTLEIQRTEQGDSAMYLCASREGALYNEQFFGPGTRLTVL.

This clonotype was counted many times. The V and J genes are TRBV6-1 and TRBJ2-7; no firm D call. The V and J ends lost 2 bases and 2 bases respectively, with 13 bases between them. Per germline, CDR1 MNHNS and CDR2 SASEGT. The CDR3 consists of 15 residues. The CDR3 is CASSEPGPGPYEQYF. The CDR3 bases are TGTGCCAGCAGTGAACCGGGCCCTGGCCCCTACGAGCAGTACTTC.

This clonotype was counted only a few times. The CDR3 reads CASSYSFKGRNTGELFF. DNA of the CDR3: TGTGCCAGCAGTTACTCGTTCAAGGGGCGGAACACCGGGGAGCTGTTTTTT. The rearrangement uses TRBV6-2 or TRBV6-3 and TRBJ2-2, with D maybe TRBD1 (5 bases). The germline V and J ends were trimmed by 0 bases and 1 base, with 12 bases remaining between them. Looked up from germline, CDR1 is MNHEY and CDR2 is SVGEGT. This CDR3 is built from 17 residues.